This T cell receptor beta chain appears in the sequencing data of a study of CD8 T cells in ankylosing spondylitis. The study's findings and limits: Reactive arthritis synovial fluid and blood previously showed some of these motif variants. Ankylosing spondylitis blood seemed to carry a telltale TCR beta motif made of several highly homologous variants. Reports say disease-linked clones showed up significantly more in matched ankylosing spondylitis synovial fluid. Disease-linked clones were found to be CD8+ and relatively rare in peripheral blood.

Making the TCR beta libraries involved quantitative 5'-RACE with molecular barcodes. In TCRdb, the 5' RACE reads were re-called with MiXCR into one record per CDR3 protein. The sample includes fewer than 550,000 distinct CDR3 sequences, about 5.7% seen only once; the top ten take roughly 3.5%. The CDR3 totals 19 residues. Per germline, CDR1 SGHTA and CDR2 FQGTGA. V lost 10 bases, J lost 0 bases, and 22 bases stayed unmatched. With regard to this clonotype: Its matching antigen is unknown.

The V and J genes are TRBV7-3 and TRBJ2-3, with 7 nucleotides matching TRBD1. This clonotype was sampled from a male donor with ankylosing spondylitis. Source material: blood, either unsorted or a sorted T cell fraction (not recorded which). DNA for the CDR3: TGTGCCATCAGTTCCTATGGGACAGTCACCGATACTAGCACAGATACGCAGTATTTT. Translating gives CAISSYGTVTDTSTDTQYF.